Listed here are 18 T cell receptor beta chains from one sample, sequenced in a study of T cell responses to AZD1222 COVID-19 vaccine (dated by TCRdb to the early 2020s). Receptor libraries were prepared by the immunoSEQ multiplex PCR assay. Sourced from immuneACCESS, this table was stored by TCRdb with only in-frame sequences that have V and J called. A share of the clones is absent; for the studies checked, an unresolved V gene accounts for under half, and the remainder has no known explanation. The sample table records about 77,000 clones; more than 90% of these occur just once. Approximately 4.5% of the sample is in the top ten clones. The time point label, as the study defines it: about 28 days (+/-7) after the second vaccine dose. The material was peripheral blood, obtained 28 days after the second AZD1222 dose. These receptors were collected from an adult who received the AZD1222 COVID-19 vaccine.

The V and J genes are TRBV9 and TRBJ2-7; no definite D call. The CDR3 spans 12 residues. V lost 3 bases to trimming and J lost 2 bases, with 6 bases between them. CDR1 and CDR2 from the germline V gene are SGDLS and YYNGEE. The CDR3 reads CASSDRPYEQYF. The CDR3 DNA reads TGTGCCAGCAGCGATCGCCCCTACGAGCAGTACTTC.

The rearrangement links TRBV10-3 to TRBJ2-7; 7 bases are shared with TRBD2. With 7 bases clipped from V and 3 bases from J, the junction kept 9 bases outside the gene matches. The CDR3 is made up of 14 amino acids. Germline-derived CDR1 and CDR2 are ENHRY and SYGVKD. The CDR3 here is CAIKEGGGSYEQYF. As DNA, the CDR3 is TGTGCCATCAAAGAGGGAGGCGGGAGCTACGAGCAGTACTTC.

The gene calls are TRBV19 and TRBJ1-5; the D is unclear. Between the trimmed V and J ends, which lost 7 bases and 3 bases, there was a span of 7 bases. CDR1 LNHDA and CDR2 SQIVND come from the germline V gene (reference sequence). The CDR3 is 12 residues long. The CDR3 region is CASMWNNQPQHF. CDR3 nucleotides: TGTGCCAGTATGTGGAACAATCAGCCCCAGCATTTT.

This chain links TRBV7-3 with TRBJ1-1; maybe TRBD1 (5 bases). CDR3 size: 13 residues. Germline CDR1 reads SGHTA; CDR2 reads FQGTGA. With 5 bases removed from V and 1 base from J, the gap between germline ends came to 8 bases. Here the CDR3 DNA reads TGTGCCAGCAGCCCGGACACGAACACTGAAGCTTTCTTT. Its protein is CASSPDTNTEAFF. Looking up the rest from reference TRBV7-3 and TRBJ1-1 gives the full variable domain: GAGVSQTPSNKVTEKGKYVELRCDPISGHTALYWYRQSLGQGPEFLIYFQGTGAADDSGLPNDRFFAVRPEGSVSTLKIQRTERGDSAVYLCASSPDTNTEAFFGQGTRLTVV.

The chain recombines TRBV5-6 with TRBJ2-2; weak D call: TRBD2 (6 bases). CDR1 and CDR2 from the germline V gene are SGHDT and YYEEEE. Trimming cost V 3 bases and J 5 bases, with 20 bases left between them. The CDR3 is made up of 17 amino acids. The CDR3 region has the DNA TGTGCCAGCAGCTCCCCGATCGGGACTCGGGATACCGGGGAGCTGTTTTTT. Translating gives CASSSPIGTRDTGELFF.

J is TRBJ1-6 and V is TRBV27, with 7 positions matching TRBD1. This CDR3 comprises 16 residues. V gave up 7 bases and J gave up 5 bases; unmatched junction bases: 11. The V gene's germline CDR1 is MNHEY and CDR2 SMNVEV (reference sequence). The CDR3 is CASTRDRGTNNSPLHF. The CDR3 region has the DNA TGTGCCAGCACCCGGGACAGAGGCACCAATAATTCACCCCTCCACTTT.

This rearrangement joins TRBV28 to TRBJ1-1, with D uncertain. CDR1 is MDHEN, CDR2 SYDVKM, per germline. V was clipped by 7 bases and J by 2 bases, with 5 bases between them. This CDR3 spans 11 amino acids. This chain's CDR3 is CASTINTEAFF. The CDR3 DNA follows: TGTGCCAGCACCATTAACACTGAAGCTTTCTTT.

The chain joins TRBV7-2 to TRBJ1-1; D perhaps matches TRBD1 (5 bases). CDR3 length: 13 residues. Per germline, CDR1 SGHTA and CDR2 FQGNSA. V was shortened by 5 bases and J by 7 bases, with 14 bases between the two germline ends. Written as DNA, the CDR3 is TGTGCCAGCAGCCGGGACCCACGGGGTGAAGCTTTCTTT. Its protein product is CASSRDPRGEAFF.

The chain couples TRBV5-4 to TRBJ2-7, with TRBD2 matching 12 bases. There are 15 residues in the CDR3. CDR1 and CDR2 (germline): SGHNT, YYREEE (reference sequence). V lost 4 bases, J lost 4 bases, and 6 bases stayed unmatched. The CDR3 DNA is TGTGCCAGCAGCCCGACTAGCGGGAGTCAGTACGAGCAGTACTTC. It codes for CASSPTSGSQYEQYF.

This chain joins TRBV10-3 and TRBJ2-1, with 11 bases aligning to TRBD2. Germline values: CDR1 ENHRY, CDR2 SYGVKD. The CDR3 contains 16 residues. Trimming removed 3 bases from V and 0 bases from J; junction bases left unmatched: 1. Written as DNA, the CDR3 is TGTGCCATCAGTGATACTAGCGGGAGCTCCTACAATGAGCAGTTCTTC. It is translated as CAISDTSGSSYNEQFF.

The CDR3 sequence: CASSLFGTPRYNEQFF. CDR3 DNA: TGTGCCAGCAGCTTGTTCGGGACACCCCGTTACAATGAGCAGTTCTTC. This chain links TRBV7-2 with TRBJ2-1; a weak D match, TRBD1 (6 bases). CDR3 length: 16 residues. V was cut by 3 bases and J by 4 bases, with 16 bases left in between. Per germline, CDR1 SGHTA and CDR2 FQGNSA.

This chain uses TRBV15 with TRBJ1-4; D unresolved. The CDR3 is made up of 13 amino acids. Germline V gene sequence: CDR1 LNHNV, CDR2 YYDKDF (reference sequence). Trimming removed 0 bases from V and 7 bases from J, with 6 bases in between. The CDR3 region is CATSRDLGEKLFF. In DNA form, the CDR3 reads TGTGCCACCAGCAGAGATCTGGGTGAAAAACTGTTTTTT. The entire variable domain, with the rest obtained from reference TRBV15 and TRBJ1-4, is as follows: DAMVIQNPRYQVTQFGKPVTLSCSQTLNHNVMYWYQQKSSQAPKLLFHYYDKDFNNEADTPDNFQSRRPNTSFCFLDIRSPGLGDTAMYLCATSRDLGEKLFFGSGTQLSVL.

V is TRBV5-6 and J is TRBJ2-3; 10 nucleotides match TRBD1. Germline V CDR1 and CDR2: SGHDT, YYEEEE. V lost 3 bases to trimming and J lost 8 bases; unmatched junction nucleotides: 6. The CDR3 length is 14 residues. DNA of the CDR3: TGTGCCAGCAGCTGGGACAGGGGTGTCGGTACGCAGTATTTT. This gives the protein CASSWDRGVGTQYF.

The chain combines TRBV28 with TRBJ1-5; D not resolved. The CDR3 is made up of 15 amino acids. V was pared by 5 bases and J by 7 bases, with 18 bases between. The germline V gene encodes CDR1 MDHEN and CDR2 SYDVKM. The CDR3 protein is CASSPLHGVGQPQHF. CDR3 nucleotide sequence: TGTGCCAGCAGTCCACTCCACGGAGTCGGCCAGCCCCAGCATTTT.

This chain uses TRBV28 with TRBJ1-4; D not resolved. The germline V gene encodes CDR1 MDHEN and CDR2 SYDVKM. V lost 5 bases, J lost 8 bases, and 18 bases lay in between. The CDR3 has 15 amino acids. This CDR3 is CASSLAGPSGEKLFF. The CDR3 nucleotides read TGTGCCAGCAGTCTGGCGGGCCCTTCGGGGGAAAAACTGTTTTTT.

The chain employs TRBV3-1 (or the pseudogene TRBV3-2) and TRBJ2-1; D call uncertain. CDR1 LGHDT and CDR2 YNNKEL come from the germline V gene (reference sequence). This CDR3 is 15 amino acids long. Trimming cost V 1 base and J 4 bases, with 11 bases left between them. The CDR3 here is CASSQGPNKYNEQFF. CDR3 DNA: TGTGCCAGCAGCCAAGGTCCTAACAAATACAATGAGCAGTTCTTC.

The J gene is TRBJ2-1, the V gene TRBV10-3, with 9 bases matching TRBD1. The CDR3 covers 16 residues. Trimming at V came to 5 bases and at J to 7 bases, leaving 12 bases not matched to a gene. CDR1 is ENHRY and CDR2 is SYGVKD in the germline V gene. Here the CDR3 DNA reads TGTGCCATCAGTACATACGGGGACAGGGTTGGAAATGAGCAGTTCTTC. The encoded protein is CAISTYGDRVGNEQFF.

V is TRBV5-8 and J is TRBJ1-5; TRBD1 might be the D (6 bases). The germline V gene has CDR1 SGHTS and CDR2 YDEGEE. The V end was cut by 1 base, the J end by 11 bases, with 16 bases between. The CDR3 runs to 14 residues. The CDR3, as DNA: TGTGCCAGCAGCTTGACAGGGCGCCGGGGGACCCAGCATTTT. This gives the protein CASSLTGRRGTQHF.